These 5 T cell receptor beta chains came from one sample sequenced in a study of T cells in Graves' hyperthyroidism and ophthalmopathy. Amplification yielded TCR beta CDR3 regions, with RNA transcripts as the source. HTBI primers drove first-round RT-PCR of the TCR CDR3. In TCRdb, the multiplex PCR reads were re-called with MiXCR into one record per CDR3 protein. The table shows 610,000 or so distinct CDR3 sequences, with roughly 50% occurring only once. Input material: peripheral blood or thyroid tissue (not recorded which). The receptor source for this set is a woman under 30 with Graves' hyperthyroidism.

This clonotype was seen at least ten times. The DNA of the CDR3 is TGTGCCAGCAGGATTCAAGAGACCCAGTACTTC. It is translated as CASRIQETQYF. The V and J genes are TRBV2 and TRBJ2-5; D is ambiguous. Trimming took 6 bases from V and 2 from J, leaving 4 bases between them. CDR3 length: 11 amino acids. The germline V gene encodes CDR1 SNHLY and CDR2 FYNNEI. Based on the CDR3 plus reference TRBV2 and TRBJ2-5, the full variable domain is EPEVTQTPSHQVTQMGQEVILRCVPISNHLYFYWYRQILGQKVEFLVSFYNNEISEKSEIFDDQFSVERPDGSNFTLKIRSTKLEDSAMYFCASRIQETQYFGPGTRLLVL.

The sample holds many counts of this clonotype. The rearrangement links TRBV27 to TRBJ2-5, with 11 bases matching TRBD2. Germline CDR1 and CDR2: MNHEY and SMNVEV (reference sequence). J was trimmed by 3 bases and V by 6 bases; bases with no gene match: 6. The CDR3 consists of 15 residues. In nucleotides, the CDR3 is TGTGCCAGCAGCCGCGGGACTAGCGGTGAAGAGACCCAGTACTTC. Protein sequence: CASSRGTSGEETQYF.

This clonotype was seen ten or more times. CDR3 coding DNA: TGTGCCAGCGTCCGGGACAGGACAGACGGCTACACCTTC. This gives the protein CASVRDRTDGYTF. The chain employs TRBV6-1 and TRBJ1-2, with 8 bases aligning to TRBD1. The V gene's germline CDR1 is MNHNS and CDR2 SASEGT. This CDR3 region has 13 residues. V lost 8 bases, J lost 8 bases, and 10 bases stayed unmatched.

This clonotype was detected ten times or more. The V and J genes are TRBV4-1 and TRBJ1-6; D ambiguous. V was cut by 2 bases and J by 11 bases, with 16 bases left in between. Germline V gene sequence: CDR1 MGHRA, CDR2 YSYEKL. This CDR3 is 15 amino acids long. This CDR3 is CASSQPSNSPPPLHF. CDR3 nucleotides: TGCGCCAGCAGCCAACCTAGTAACAGCCCTCCACCCCTCCACTTT.

This clonotype was counted ten times or more. The chain combines TRBV9 with TRBJ2-7; weak D call: TRBD1 (5 bases). From germline, CDR1 is SGDLS and CDR2 YYNGEE. CDR3 length equals 14 residues. V was cut by 4 bases and J by 6 bases, with 17 bases left in between. The CDR3, as DNA: TGTGCCAGCAGCCTCACAGGTGTTTTAGGCGAGCAGTACTTC. Protein product: CASSLTGVLGEQYF.